Included here is one T cell receptor (beta chain) sequence, with context. What it binds is not known. The sample originates from a study of beta chain features in type 1 diabetes. Isolated RNA was reverse transcribed in full, so expressed TCRB transcripts were sequenced. Sequenced by immunoSEQ multiplex PCR; TCRdb stores in-frame clones only, minus some. The sample lists 500,000 to 700,000 clones, roughly 16% seen once, with more than 0.08% in the top ten. The study, taken as a whole, reports: Any HLA effect on TCRB rearrangement was left unresolved by small sub-analyses.

The ends lost 5 bases at V and 3 bases at J; junction bases unmatched: 8. This CDR3 has 15 amino acids. Germline CDR1 is SGHTA and CDR2 is FQGNSA. The sample comprised naive CD4+ T cells from blood. The TCR sequence derives from a man between 18 and 29 years old in good health. The J gene is TRBJ2-7, the V gene TRBV7-2, with 9 positions matching TRBD1. The CDR3 loop reads CASSPAGQGYYEQYF. CDR3 coding DNA: TGTGCCAGCAGCCCGGCGGGACAGGGATACTACGAGCAGTACTTC.